A selection of T cell receptor beta chains follows, all from one sample in a study of T cell responses to AZD1222 COVID-19 vaccine. This table comes from immunoSEQ multiplex PCR, and its TCRdb copy is limited to in-frame clones, with some not included. The sample consists of 200,000 to 250,000 clones, approximately 94% of them appearing once. This sample comprised peripheral blood, obtained 28 days after the second dose of the MenACWY control vaccine. These receptors came from an adult who received the MenACWY meningococcal vaccine as a control. The CDR3 runs from the conserved cysteine through the conserved F or W. D genes are given only for firm matches. Clone size appears in some rows only: once, few, many, or a class for an expanded clone.

CDR3: CASSRQGDNEQFF
DNA: TGTGCCAGCAGCCGGCAGGGGGACAATGAGCAGTTCTTC
size: NA
J: TRBJ2-1
V: TRBV7-3
D: TRBD1

CDR3: CATSSVRGSYEQYF
DNA: TGTGCCACCAGCAGCGTCCGCGGGTCCTACGAGCAGTACTTC
size: NA
J: TRBJ2-7
V: TRBV15
D: NA

CDR3: CASSFLVVGYNEQFF
DNA: TGTGCCAGCAGTTTCTTGGTAGTTGGGTACAATGAGCAGTTCTTC
size: NA
J: TRBJ2-1
V: TRBV27
D: NA

CDR3: CASSQEAKEAGYTF
DNA: TGCGCCAGCAGCCAAGAGGCAAAGGAGGCTGGCTACACCTTC
size: NA
J: TRBJ1-2
V: TRBV4-1
D: NA

CDR3: CASSYSGQGNYGYTF
DNA: TGTGCCAGCAGTTACTCCGGACAGGGGAACTATGGCTACACCTTC
size: NA
J: TRBJ1-2
V: TRBV6-5
D: TRBD1

CDR3: CASSPDRLNSPLHF
DNA: TGTGCCAGCAGCCCTGACAGGTTGAATTCACCCCTCCACTTT
size: NA
J: TRBJ1-6
V: TRBV11-2
D: NA

CDR3: CSAKGKEIQYF
DNA: TGCAGTGCTAAGGGAAAAGAGATCCAGTACTTC
size: NA
J: TRBJ2-5
V: TRBV20-1
D: NA

CDR3: CASSPQETQYF
DNA: TGTGCCAGCAGCCCCCAAGAGACCCAGTACTTC
size: NA
J: TRBJ2-5
V: TRBV6-5
D: NA

CDR3: CASSQTGGFTLNEQFF
DNA: TGTGCCAGCAGCCAAACTGGGGGCTTTACCTTGAATGAGCAGTTCTTC
size: NA
J: TRBJ2-1
V: TRBV3-1/TRBV3-2
D: NA

CDR3: CASSTPRRSSYEQYF
DNA: TGTGCCAGCAGTACCCCTAGGCGAAGCTCCTACGAGCAGTACTTC
size: NA
J: TRBJ2-7
V: TRBV28
D: NA

CDR3: CSVSQGVRAFF
DNA: TGCAGCGTTTCCCAGGGGGTAAGGGCTTTCTTT
size: NA
J: TRBJ1-1
V: TRBV29-1
D: TRBD1

CDR3: CASSLILRDRDGYTF
DNA: TGTGCCAGCAGCCTAATTCTCCGGGACAGGGATGGCTACACCTTC
size: NA
J: TRBJ1-2
V: TRBV5-6
D: TRBD1

CDR3: CASSSNTIYF
DNA: TGTGCCAGCAGTTCAAACACCATATATTTT
size: once
J: TRBJ1-3
V: TRBV12-3/TRBV12-4
D: NA

CDR3: CASSYGGELFF
DNA: TGTGCCAGCAGTTATGGCGGGGAGCTGTTTTTT
size: NA
J: TRBJ2-2
V: TRBV12-3/TRBV12-4
D: NA

CDR3: CASSSRQGAGETQYF
DNA: TGTGCCAGCAGCTCGAGACAGGGGGCCGGGGAGACCCAGTACTTC
size: NA
J: TRBJ2-5
V: TRBV7-3
D: TRBD1

CDR3: CASSYLAGALYEQYF
DNA: TGTGCCAGCAGCTATCTAGCGGGAGCCCTCTACGAGCAGTACTTC
size: NA
J: TRBJ2-7
V: TRBV11-1
D: TRBD2

CDR3: CAWSHPPNEKLFF
DNA: TGTGCCTGGAGTCATCCCCCTAATGAAAAACTGTTTTTT
size: NA
J: TRBJ1-4
V: TRBV30
D: NA

CDR3: CASSLGLAEPYEQYF
DNA: TGTGCCAGCAGCCTGGGACTAGCGGAGCCCTACGAGCAGTACTTC
size: NA
J: TRBJ2-7
V: TRBV7-2
D: TRBD2

CDR3: CASSYRWTDAGEKLFF
DNA: TGTGCCAGCAGTTACCGATGGACCGACGCGGGGGAAAAACTGTTTTTT
size: NA
J: TRBJ1-4
V: TRBV6-5
D: NA

CDR3: CASSFSRGYNEQFF
DNA: TGTGCCAGCAGTTTTTCCAGGGGCTACAATGAGCAGTTCTTC
size: NA
J: TRBJ2-1
V: TRBV27
D: NA

CDR3: CASSSTAYEQYF
DNA: TGTGCCAGCAGCTCCACGGCCTACGAGCAGTACTTC
size: few
J: TRBJ2-7
V: TRBV7-2
D: NA

CDR3: CAWRVGPGAYEQYF
DNA: TGTGCCTGGAGGGTGGGACCTGGGGCCTACGAGCAGTACTTC
size: NA
J: TRBJ2-7
V: TRBV30
D: NA

CDR3: CASSRTSGSLQETQYF
DNA: TGTGCCAGCAGTCGGACTAGCGGGAGTCTCCAAGAGACCCAGTACTTC
size: NA
J: TRBJ2-5
V: TRBV28
D: TRBD2

CDR3: CASSRDRGLDTQYF
DNA: TGCGCCAGCAGCCGGGACAGGGGGTTAGATACGCAGTATTTT
size: NA
J: TRBJ2-3
V: TRBV5-1
D: TRBD1

CDR3: CASRPGGEANNEQFF
DNA: TGTGCCAGCCGACCGGGCGGGGAGGCCAACAATGAGCAGTTCTTC
size: NA
J: TRBJ2-1
V: TRBV12-1
D: NA

CDR3: CASGQGTNYGYTF
DNA: TGTGCCAGTGGACAGGGAACTAACTATGGCTACACCTTC
size: NA
J: TRBJ1-2
V: TRBV27
D: TRBD1

CDR3: CASSLGEGQNYEQYF
DNA: TGCGCCAGCAGCTTGGGGGAAGGGCAGAACTACGAGCAGTACTTC
size: NA
J: TRBJ2-7
V: TRBV5-1
D: NA

CDR3: CASSVLRRRYNQPQHF
DNA: TGTGCCAGCAGCGTATTAAGGAGGAGGTACAATCAGCCCCAGCATTTT
size: NA
J: TRBJ1-5
V: TRBV9
D: NA

CDR3: CSARVDRGRLF
DNA: TGCAGTGCTAGAGTAGACAGGGGGCGTTTATTC
size: NA
J: TRBJ1-2
V: TRBV20-1
D: TRBD1

CDR3: CASRRTGGAGYTF
DNA: TGTGCCAGCAGGCGGACAGGGGGCGCTGGCTACACCTTC
size: NA
J: TRBJ1-2
V: TRBV5-4
D: TRBD1

CDR3: CASSILLAGGYNEQFF
DNA: TGTGCCAGTAGTATACTACTAGCGGGGGGATACAATGAGCAGTTCTTC
size: NA
J: TRBJ2-1
V: TRBV19
D: TRBD2

CDR3: CAIRGMDSPLHF
DNA: TGTGCCATCAGAGGAATGGATTCACCCCTCCACTTT
size: NA
J: TRBJ1-6
V: TRBV10-3
D: NA

CDR3: CASSQDPQGLDQFF
DNA: TGCGCCAGCAGCCAAGATCCACAGGGTCTCGATCAGTTCTTC
size: NA
J: TRBJ2-1
V: TRBV4-3
D: NA

CDR3: CAISESSGTTNEKLFF
DNA: TGTGCCATCAGTGAGTCCTCAGGGACAACTAATGAAAAACTGTTTTTT
size: NA
J: TRBJ1-4
V: TRBV10-3
D: NA

CDR3: CARIPTSGSLHEQFF
DNA: TGTGCCCGCATTCCGACTAGCGGGAGTCTCCATGAGCAGTTCTTC
size: NA
J: TRBJ2-1
V: TRBV30
D: TRBD2

CDR3: CASSAPGTGLRSPLHF
DNA: TGTGCCAGCAGTGCCCCCGGGACAGGGCTCCGTTCACCCCTCCACTTT
size: NA
J: TRBJ1-6
V: TRBV25-1
D: TRBD1

CDR3: CASRRAATNEKLFF
DNA: TGTGCCAGCCGGAGGGCAGCAACTAATGAAAAACTGTTTTTT
size: NA
J: TRBJ1-4
V: TRBV28
D: NA

CDR3: CASSPSGVSNYEQYF
DNA: TGTGCCAGCAGCCCCAGCGGGGTCAGCAACTACGAGCAGTACTTC
size: NA
J: TRBJ2-7
V: TRBV28
D: TRBD2

CDR3: CASSLSVSGYYEQYF
DNA: TGTGCCAGCAGTTTATCCGTTAGCGGGTACTACGAGCAGTACTTC
size: NA
J: TRBJ2-7
V: TRBV28
D: TRBD2

CDR3: CASSSTGTPNYGYTF
DNA: TGTGCCAGTAGTTCAACAGGGACCCCTAACTATGGCTACACCTTC
size: once
J: TRBJ1-2
V: TRBV19
D: NA

CDR3: CASSPTSGAYNEQFF
DNA: TGTGCCAGTAGCCCCACTAGCGGGGCTTACAATGAGCAGTTCTTC
size: NA
J: TRBJ2-1
V: TRBV19
D: TRBD2

CDR3: CASSQGTSGGASSSTDTQYF
DNA: TGTGCCAGCAGCCAAGGAACTAGCGGGGGGGCCTCTTCTAGCACAGATACGCAGTATTTT
size: NA
J: TRBJ2-3
V: TRBV4-2
D: TRBD2

CDR3: CASSPLAGPTGELFF
DNA: TGTGCCAGCAGCCCCCTCGCAGGGCCGACGGGGGAGCTGTTTTTT
size: NA
J: TRBJ2-2
V: TRBV11-1
D: NA

CDR3: CATTSELTSTDTQYF
DNA: TGTGCCACCACTTCCGAGCTAACTAGCACAGATACGCAGTATTTT
size: NA
J: TRBJ2-3
V: TRBV28
D: NA

CDR3: CASSRDSNQPQHF
DNA: TGTGCCAGCTCACGGGACAGCAATCAGCCCCAGCATTTT
size: once
J: TRBJ1-5
V: TRBV18
D: NA

CDR3: CAWSPPDRELDEQYF
DNA: TGTGCCTGGAGTCCACCTGACAGGGAGTTGGACGAGCAGTACTTC
size: NA
J: TRBJ2-7
V: TRBV30
D: TRBD1

CDR3: CASRGSANYGYTF
DNA: TGCGCCAGCCGCGGATCAGCTAACTATGGCTACACCTTC
size: NA
J: TRBJ1-2
V: TRBV4-1
D: NA

CDR3: CASSEGRDYRSYEQYF
DNA: TGTGCCAGCAGTGAAGGACGGGACTACCGTTCCTACGAGCAGTACTTC
size: NA
J: TRBJ2-7
V: TRBV6-1
D: TRBD2

CDR3: CASSEGREYTF
DNA: TGTGCCAGCAGTGAAGGACGCGAGTACACCTTC
size: NA
J: TRBJ1-2
V: TRBV27
D: NA

CDR3: CASSSGQNYEQYF
DNA: TGTGCCAGCAGTTCCGGACAGAATTACGAGCAGTACTTC
size: NA
J: TRBJ2-7
V: TRBV11-3
D: NA

CDR3: CASSLARTGGANSPLHF
DNA: TGCGCCAGCAGCTTGGCTCGGACAGGGGGGGCGAATTCACCCCTCCACTTT
size: NA
J: TRBJ1-6
V: TRBV5-1
D: TRBD1

CDR3: CASSLSGTSGSNEQFF
DNA: TGTGCCAGCAGCCTCTCGGGGACTAGCGGATCCAATGAGCAGTTCTTC
size: NA
J: TRBJ2-1
V: TRBV9
D: TRBD2

CDR3: CASSLAGLDTGELFF
DNA: TGTGCCAGCAGCTTAGCGGGGCTTGACACCGGGGAGCTGTTTTTT
size: NA
J: TRBJ2-2
V: TRBV7-9
D: NA

CDR3: CASSRRAGNTDTQYF
DNA: TGTGCCAGCAGCCGCAGAGCGGGCAACACAGATACGCAGTATTTT
size: NA
J: TRBJ2-3
V: TRBV3-1/TRBV3-2
D: NA

CDR3: CASGDINSGANVLTF
DNA: TGTGCCAGTGGGGACATAAACTCTGGGGCCAACGTCCTGACTTTC
size: NA
J: TRBJ2-6
V: TRBV19
D: NA

CDR3: CSSLSRHEQFF
DNA: TGCAGTTCCCTTTCCCGCCATGAGCAGTTCTTC
size: NA
J: TRBJ2-1
V: TRBV20-1
D: NA

CDR3: CASSPNTDSNQPQHF
DNA: TGTGCCAGCTCACCTAACACCGATAGCAATCAGCCCCAGCATTTT
size: NA
J: TRBJ1-5
V: TRBV18
D: NA

CDR3: CAILSHSNTEAFF
DNA: TGTGCCATCCTATCACATTCGAACACTGAAGCTTTCTTT
size: NA
J: TRBJ1-1
V: TRBV28
D: NA